The clone carrying this T cell receptor beta chain was found a few times. These data originate in a study of T cells after somatic rescue of genetic block. The length of the CDR3 is 13 residues. CDR1 MNHEY and CDR2 SVGAGI come from the germline V gene. J lost 4 bases, V lost 7 bases, and 3 bases had no gene match. Assay used: immunoSEQ multiplex PCR; TCRdb lists only in-frame clones, some missing. The sample has 70,000 to 95,000 clones, just under 90% seen once. The sample consisted of peripheral blood mononuclear cells (PBMCs). The chain has TRBV6-5 and TRBJ2-5; 10 bases align to TRBD2. The TCR was taken from a woman under 30. The CDR3, as DNA: TGTGCCAGCATCAGCGGGAGGGGAGAGACCCAGTACTTC. It yields the protein CASISGRGETQYF.